This T cell receptor (beta chain) was recorded in a study of T cells after yellow fever vaccination. Study context: Where fractions had low cell numbers, libraries were prepared from them with the SMART-Seq v4 Ultra Low Input RNA kit.

This clonotype was counted only a few times. Its antigen is not identified. In germline, CDR1 is DFQATT, CDR2 SNEGSKA (reference sequence). The germline V and J ends were trimmed by 7 bases and 3 bases, with 22 bases remaining between them. CDR3 size: 15 residues. A single record per CDR3 protein comes from TCRdb applying MiXCR to the 5' RACE reads. The sample records roughly 340,000 distinct CDR3 sequences, approximately 9% being singletons. Overall study results and limits: Post-booster repertoires contained most primary-vaccination clones again (roughly 95% CD4, over 70% CD8). Within FACS-sorted repertoires, abundant clonotypes contaminating from the bulk population could be present.

The sample consisted of PBMCs, taken on the day of the first yellow fever vaccination. The J gene is TRBJ2-7, the V gene TRBV20-1; D ambiguous. The TCR originated in a young man who received the YFV17D yellow fever vaccine. In nucleotides, the CDR3 is TGCAGTGTTCCCGCAGGTTCCCATTCCTACTACGAGCAGTACGTC. It codes for CSVPAGSHSYYEQYV.